This passage covers 27 T cell receptor beta chains from one sample sequenced in a study of identifying expanded T cells in peripheral blood. Repertoires were generated with immunoSEQ multiplex PCR, while TCRdb's copy carries only in-frame clones and drops some. The table includes 70,000 to 95,000 clones, 85% to 90% detected once. The specimen was blood. These receptors all come from a person between 18 and 75 years old in good health.

The J gene is TRBJ2-5, the V gene TRBV7-9, with 8 bases fitting TRBD1. The CDR3 totals 14 residues. The V gene's germline CDR1 is SEHNR and CDR2 FQNEAQ (reference sequence). The V and J ends lost 8 bases and 5 bases, in that order; junction bases with no gene match: 10. The CDR3 here is CASVFDRGRETQYF. The CDR3 DNA sequence: TGTGCCAGCGTCTTCGACAGGGGCCGGGAGACCCAGTACTTC.

The count of this clone is one. The rearrangement joins TRBV4-1 to TRBJ2-5, with D maybe TRBD2 (5 bases). V lost 1 base to trimming and J lost 5 bases, with 17 bases between them. In germline, CDR1 is MGHRA, CDR2 YSYEKL. This CDR3 has 16 residues. Here the CDR3 reads CASSQGQGRSTETQYF. The CDR3, as DNA: TGCGCCAGCAGCCAAGGCCAAGGGAGATCCACGGAGACCCAGTACTTC.

The chain uses TRBV5-5 and TRBJ1-4, with a tentative D call TRBD1 (6 bases). This CDR3 region has 15 residues. V gave up 4 bases and J gave up 7 bases, with 17 bases separating them. CDR1 is SGHKS, CDR2 YYEKEE, per germline (reference sequence). CDR3 protein: CASSREGGWGEKLFF. The CDR3 DNA reads as TGTGCCAGCAGCCGGGAGGGGGGCTGGGGTGAAAAACTGTTTTTT.

V gene TRBV5-1 combines with J gene TRBJ2-7; a possible D gene is TRBD1 (6 bases). CDR3 length: 15 amino acids. CDR1 is SGHRS and CDR2 is YFSETQ in the germline V gene. With 1 base removed from V and 0 bases from J, the gap between germline ends came to 11 bases. The CDR3 protein is CASSLFGGSSYEQYF. In nucleotides, the CDR3 is TGCGCCAGCAGCTTGTTTGGGGGCAGCTCCTACGAGCAGTACTTC.

The V gene is TRBV2, the J gene TRBJ1-5; D call uncertain. The CDR3 sequence is 14 residues long. Trimming took 3 bases from V and 3 from J, leaving 9 bases between them. Germline-derived CDR1 and CDR2 are SNHLY and FYNNEI. For the CDR3, the DNA is TGTGCCAGCAGTGAGATCGAGGTCAATCAGCCCCAGCATTTT. As protein: CASSEIEVNQPQHF.

The chain couples TRBV27 to TRBJ2-3; D is unclear. CDR3 length: 15 residues. V lost 5 bases and J 1 base, leaving 13 bases between the germline ends. Germline-derived CDR1 and CDR2 are MNHEY and SMNVEV (reference sequence). Here the CDR3 DNA reads TGTGCCAGCAGTAAGGGTACTCGAGGCACAGATACGCAGTATTTT. Its translation is CASSKGTRGTDTQYF.

The rearrangement links TRBV27 to TRBJ2-2; TRBD2 matches 8 bases. CDR1 MNHEY and CDR2 SMNVEV come from the germline V gene (reference sequence). The CDR3 contains 17 residues. V shed 0 bases and J 1 base; nucleotides not matched to a gene: 4. The CDR3 DNA reads TGTGCCAGCAGTTTATCTGCGGGGGGAGTGAACACCGGGGAGCTGTTTTTT. Translation gives CASSLSAGGVNTGELFF.

Points on this clone: Compared with germline, one end of the junction differs, possibly owing to a read error. This rearrangement joins TRBV4-3 to TRBJ2-1; TRBD2 matches 8 bases. The germline V gene encodes CDR1 LGHNA and CDR2 YSLEER. This CDR3 region has 14 residues. CDR3 protein: CASSQTTSAALTIF. In nucleotides, the CDR3 is TGCGCCAGCAGCCAAACGACTAGCGCCGCCCTCACGATCTTC.

The chain joins TRBV28 to TRBJ2-2, with 12 bases fitting TRBD2. The trim removed 1 base at V and 5 bases at J, leaving 2 bases unmatched. The CDR3 loop spans 16 amino acids. Germline-derived CDR1 and CDR2 are MDHEN and SYDVKM. DNA of the CDR3: TGTGCCAGCAGTTTATTACTAGCGGGAGGAACCGGGGAGCTGTTTTTT. Residues: CASSLLLAGGTGELFF. The complete variable domain, with remaining parts taken from reference TRBV28 and TRBJ2-2, reads DVKVTQSSRYLVKRTGEKVFLECVQDMDHENMFWYRQDPGLGLRLIYFSYDVKMKEKGDIPEGYSVSREKKERFSLILESASTNQTSMYLCASSLLLAGGTGELFFGEGSRLTVL.

The chain carries TRBV7-6 and TRBJ1-4; 8 nucleotides agree with TRBD1. Trimming at V came to 6 bases and at J to 4 bases, leaving 7 bases not matched to a gene. Germline V gene data show CDR1 as SGHVS and CDR2 as FNYEAQ. The CDR3 is made up of 15 amino acids. CDR3 coding DNA: TGTGCCAGCAGTCCAGACAGGGGCCTTAATGAAAAACTGTTTTTT. Translated: CASSPDRGLNEKLFF.

The chain recombines TRBV30 with TRBJ1-5; unclear D gene. Germline CDR1 and CDR2: GTSNPN and SVGIG (reference sequence). V lost 5 bases to trimming and J lost 1 base, with 3 bases between them. The CDR3 totals 11 residues. The CDR3 loop is CAWGSNQPQHF. CDR3 DNA: TGTGCCTGGGGAAGCAATCAGCCCCAGCATTTT.

The J gene is TRBJ1-4, the V gene TRBV7-2; perhaps TRBD1 as D (6 bases). The V and J ends lost 4 bases and 4 bases respectively, with 13 bases between them. Germline V gives CDR1 SGHTA, CDR2 FQGNSA. CDR3 length: 15 amino acids. The CDR3 DNA reads TGTGCCAGCAGCTCGACCGGACAGAGTAATGAAAAACTGTTTTTT. Residues: CASSSTGQSNEKLFF.

The V and J genes are TRBV5-1 and TRBJ2-5; D uncertain. V lost 2 bases and J 3 bases, leaving 11 bases between the germline ends. CDR3 length: 14 residues. Per germline, CDR1 SGHRS and CDR2 YFSETQ. CDR3 sequence: CASSFTLVEETQYF. In DNA form, the CDR3 reads TGCGCCAGCAGCTTCACGCTGGTGGAAGAGACCCAGTACTTC.

Only a few counts were recorded for this clone. The chain employs TRBV30 and TRBJ2-7, with D uncertain. V was shortened by 1 base and J by 1 base, with 8 bases between the two germline ends. This CDR3 has 13 residues. Germline V gene data show CDR1 as GTSNPN and CDR2 as SVGIG (reference sequence). The CDR3 here is CAWSGLGSYEQYF. CDR3 DNA sequence: TGTGCCTGGAGTGGACTCGGATCCTACGAGCAGTACTTC.

V and J are TRBV28 and TRBJ2-7, with 7 positions matching TRBD1. CDR1 and CDR2 from the germline V gene are MDHEN and SYDVKM. V shed 5 bases, J shed 2 bases, and the junction held 9 bases outside the gene matches. The CDR3 is made up of 15 amino acids. CDR3 amino acids: CASSTGTAKPYEQYF. Here the CDR3 DNA reads TGTGCCAGCAGTACTGGGACAGCGAAACCCTACGAGCAGTACTTC.

J is TRBJ2-7 and V is TRBV30; 13 nucleotides line up with TRBD2. V dropped 0 bases and J dropped 5; count of bases not matched to a gene: 1. The CDR3 sequence is 14 residues long. In germline, CDR1 is GTSNPN, CDR2 SVGIG (reference sequence). The CDR3 region has the DNA TGTGCCTGGAGTGTCGGACTAGCGGGAGACGAGCAGTACTTC. Amino acids: CAWSVGLAGDEQYF.

V and J are TRBV28 and TRBJ2-3; D gene unclear. Trimming stripped 3 bases from V and 0 bases from J, with 10 bases between. Germline values: CDR1 MDHEN, CDR2 SYDVKM. The CDR3 length is 15 residues. The CDR3 region has the DNA TGTGCCAGCAGTTTCAGTGGTCCTAGCACAGATACGCAGTATTTT. Encoded protein: CASSFSGPSTDTQYF. The entire variable domain, with the rest obtained from reference TRBV28 and TRBJ2-3, is as follows: DVKVTQSSRYLVKRTGEKVFLECVQDMDHENMFWYRQDPGLGLRLIYFSYDVKMKEKGDIPEGYSVSREKKERFSLILESASTNQTSMYLCASSFSGPSTDTQYFGPGTRLTVL.

V is TRBV15 and J is TRBJ2-1; D uncertain. Trimming removed 3 bases at V and 8 bases at J, with 14 bases between. The CDR3 is 14 amino acids. Germline lookup yields CDR1 LNHNV and CDR2 YYDKDF (reference sequence). The CDR3 DNA follows: TGTGCCACCAGCAGCCATGACTGGAACGATGAGCAGTTCTTC. Translating gives CATSSHDWNDEQFF.

The gene calls are TRBV10-1 and TRBJ1-1; 8 bases align to TRBD1. The CDR3 covers 12 residues. The germline V gene encodes CDR1 WNHNN and CDR2 SYGVQD (reference sequence). J gave up 11 bases and V 3 bases, and 5 bases lay outside the gene matches. The CDR3 protein is CASSESGGAAFF. In DNA form, the CDR3 reads TGCGCCAGCAGTGAATCAGGGGGCGCCGCTTTCTTT.

This chain uses TRBV7-3 with TRBJ2-5; D ambiguous. V was shortened by 2 bases and J by 2 bases, with 9 bases between the two germline ends. This CDR3 spans 14 amino acids. CDR1 and CDR2 from the germline V gene are SGHTA and FQGTGA. DNA of the CDR3: TGTGCCAGCAGCTTAGGTGGGAATCAAGAGACCCAGTACTTC. It yields the protein CASSLGGNQETQYF.

This clone was detected only once. The chain couples TRBV19 to TRBJ2-2; 7 nucleotides line up with TRBD1. Losses at the gene ends were 4 bases for V and 2 bases for J; bases not matched to a gene: 22. CDR3 size: 21 residues. Germline CDR1 reads LNHDA; CDR2 reads SQIVND (reference sequence). CDR3 residues: CASSSLDRVPLVFINTGELFF. The CDR3, as DNA: TGTGCCAGTAGTAGCCTCGACAGGGTACCCCTGGTTTTTATAAACACCGGGGAGCTGTTTTTT.

DNA for the CDR3: TGTGCCAGCAGCTTGGATGGCACCTTGAGACAGGTAGATGAAAAACTGTTTTTT. Its translation is CASSLDGTLRQVDEKLFF. This sequence joins TRBV5-4 and TRBJ1-4; possibly TRBD1 for D (6 bases). There are 18 residues in the CDR3. V gave up 0 bases and J gave up 6 bases, with 21 bases separating them. From germline, CDR1 is SGHNT and CDR2 YYREEE (reference sequence).

V is TRBV6-6 and J is TRBJ2-5; weak D call: TRBD1 (8 bases). Looked up from germline, CDR1 is MNHNY and CDR2 is SVGAGI (reference sequence). This CDR3 contains 15 residues. Trimming took off 3 bases at V and 5 bases at J, with 16 bases between the two ends. The CDR3: CASSYQDRGGETQYF. CDR3 sequence (DNA): TGTGCCAGCAGTTATCAAGACAGGGGAGGGGAGACCCAGTACTTC.

In this sample, this clone is medium-sized. This chain links TRBV5-1 with TRBJ2-7; TRBD1 matches at 11 bases. In germline, CDR1 is SGHRS, CDR2 YFSETQ. V lost 2 bases and J lost 6; bases outside the gene matches: 7. The CDR3 runs to 15 residues. CDR3 in DNA: TGCGCCAGCAGCTTACCGGGACAGGGGGTAGGCGAGCAGTACTTC. As protein: CASSLPGQGVGEQYF.

Of note for this clone: At the DNA level, this CDR3 is encoded by other sequences in the same sample as well. J is TRBJ2-6 and V is TRBV2; a possible D gene is TRBD2 (5 bases). V gave up 9 bases and J gave up 0 bases, with 6 bases separating them. The germline gives CDR1 SNHLY, CDR2 FYNNEI. CDR3 length equals 13 residues. The CDR3 spells CASTSSGANVLTF. The CDR3 DNA reads as TGTGCCAGTACTAGCTCTGGGGCCAACGTCCTGACTTTC.

As concerns this clone: The sample contains more than one DNA sequence encoding this CDR3. The chain couples TRBV27 to TRBJ1-4, with 9 nucleotides matching TRBD1. Germline assignment: CDR1 MNHEY and CDR2 SMNVEV (reference sequence). CDR3 length: 15 amino acids. J gave up 4 bases and V 0 bases, and 0 bases lay outside the gene matches. The CDR3 nucleotides are TGTGCCAGCAGTTTATCGACAGGGGGTAATGAAAAACTGTTTTTT. This sequence encodes CASSLSTGGNEKLFF.

The chain couples TRBV11-3 to TRBJ2-7; D gene uncertain. The CDR3 is 13 residues long. Germline V gives CDR1 SGHNT, CDR2 YENEEA. The ends were cut back, 0 bases at V and 2 bases at J, with 5 bases in the middle. The DNA for the CDR3 is TGTGCCAGCAGCTTAGAGGCTACCTACGAGCAGTACTTC. Encoded protein: CASSLEATYEQYF. Complete variable domain (other parts from reference TRBV11-3 and TRBJ2-7): EAGVVQSPRYKIIEKKQPVAFWCNPISGHNTLYWYLQNLGQGPELLIRYENEEAVDDSQLPKDRFSAERLKGVDSTLKIQPAELGDSAVYLCASSLEATYEQYFGPGTRLTVT.